The T cell receptor beta chain under discussion was sequenced for a study of CD8+ T cells in alopecia areata. Pooled cutaneous lymph node cells were sorted using CD4, CD8alpha, NKG2D, NKG2ACE and other markers. This clone was detected only a few times. Mouse names are used for the genes. The CDR3 is cut off 4 residues early in the read; its end comes from the germline J gene. Within the sample, other DNA sequences also encode this same CDR3. Germline assignment: CDR1 NSQYPW and CDR2 LRSPGD (reference sequence). The CDR3 is made up of 15 amino acids. V lost 3 bases and J lost 1; bases outside the gene matches: 2. Extraction and reverse transcription of RNA yielded cDNA as the sequencing template. The repertoire was sequenced with immunoSEQ multiplex PCR; TCRdb's copy has only in-frame clones and lacks some. The sample contains 200,000 to 300,000 clones, none of them singletons.

The sequencing sample was made of CD4+ T cells sorted from a lymph node. This TCR was sampled from a C3H/HeJ mouse with alopecia areata. MHC haplotype of the strain: H2-k. The V call is TRBV1, the J call TRBJ2-4; TRBD2 agrees at 9 bases. Here the CDR3 reads CTCSAGLGGQNTLYF. The CDR3 DNA, read in part, is TGCACCTGCAGTGCGGGACTGGGTGGTCAAAAC.